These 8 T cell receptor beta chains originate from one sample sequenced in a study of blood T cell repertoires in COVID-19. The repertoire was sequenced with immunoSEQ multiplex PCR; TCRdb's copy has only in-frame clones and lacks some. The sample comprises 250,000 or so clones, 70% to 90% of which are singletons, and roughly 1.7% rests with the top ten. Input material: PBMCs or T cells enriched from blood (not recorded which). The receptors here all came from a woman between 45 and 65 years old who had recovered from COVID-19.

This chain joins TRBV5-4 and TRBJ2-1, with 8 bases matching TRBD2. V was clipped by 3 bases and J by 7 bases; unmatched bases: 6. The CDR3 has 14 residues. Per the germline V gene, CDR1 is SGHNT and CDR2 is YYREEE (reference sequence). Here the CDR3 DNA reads TGTGCCAGCAGCTCGGGAGGGGGAGTTAATGAGCAGTTCTTC. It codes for CASSSGGGVNEQFF. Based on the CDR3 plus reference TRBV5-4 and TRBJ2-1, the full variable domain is ETGVTQSPTHLIKTRGQQVTLRCSSQSGHNTVSWYQQALGQGPQFIFQYYREEENGRGNFPPRFSGLQFPNYSSELNVNALELDDSALYLCASSSGGGVNEQFFGPGTRLTVL.

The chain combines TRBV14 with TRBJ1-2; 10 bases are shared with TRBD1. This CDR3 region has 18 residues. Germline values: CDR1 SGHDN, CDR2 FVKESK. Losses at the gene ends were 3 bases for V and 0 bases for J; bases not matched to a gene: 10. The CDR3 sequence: CASSHRTGTGEANYGYTF. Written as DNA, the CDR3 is TGTGCCAGCAGCCACAGAACCGGGACAGGGGAAGCTAACTATGGCTACACCTTC. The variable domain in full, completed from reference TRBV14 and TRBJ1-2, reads EAGVTQFPSHSVIEKGQTVTLRCDPISGHDNLYWYRRVMGKEIKFLLHFVKESKQDESGMPNNRFLAERTGGTYSTLKVQPAELEDSGVYFCASSHRTGTGEANYGYTFGSGTRLTVV.

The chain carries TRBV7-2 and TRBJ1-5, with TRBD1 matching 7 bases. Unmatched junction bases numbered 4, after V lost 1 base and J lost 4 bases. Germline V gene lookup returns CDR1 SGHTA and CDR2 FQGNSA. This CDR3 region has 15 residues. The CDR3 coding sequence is TGTGCCAGCAGCTTAGTGGGACAGCAAAATCAGCCCCAGCATTTT. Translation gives CASSLVGQQNQPQHF.

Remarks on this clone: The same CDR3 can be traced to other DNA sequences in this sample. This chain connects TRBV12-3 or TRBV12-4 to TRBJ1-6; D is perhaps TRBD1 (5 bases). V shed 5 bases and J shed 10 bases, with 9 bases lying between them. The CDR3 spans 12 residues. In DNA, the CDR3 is TGTGCCAGCAGTCTCCCAGGGTCACCCCTCCACTTT. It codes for CASSLPGSPLHF.

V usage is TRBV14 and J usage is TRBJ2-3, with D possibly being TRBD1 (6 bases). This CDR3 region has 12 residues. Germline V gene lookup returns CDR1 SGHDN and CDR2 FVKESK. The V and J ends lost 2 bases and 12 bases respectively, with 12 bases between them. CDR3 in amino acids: CASSQPGTPQYF. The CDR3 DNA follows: TGTGCCAGCAGCCAACCCGGGACACCCCAGTATTTT.

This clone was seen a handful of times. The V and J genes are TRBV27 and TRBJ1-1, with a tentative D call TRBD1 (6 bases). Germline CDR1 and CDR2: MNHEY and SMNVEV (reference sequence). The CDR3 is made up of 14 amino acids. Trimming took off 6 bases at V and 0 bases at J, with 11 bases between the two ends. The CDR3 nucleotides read TGTGCCAGCAGCGGACAGCCCATGAACACTGAAGCTTTCTTT. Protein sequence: CASSGQPMNTEAFF.

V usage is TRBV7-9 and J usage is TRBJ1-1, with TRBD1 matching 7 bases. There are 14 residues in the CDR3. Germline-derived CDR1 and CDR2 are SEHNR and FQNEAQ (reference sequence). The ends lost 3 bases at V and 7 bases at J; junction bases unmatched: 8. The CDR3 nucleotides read TGTGCCAGCAGCTTCCTACAGGGGCTCGATGAAGCTTTCTTT. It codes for CASSFLQGLDEAFF.

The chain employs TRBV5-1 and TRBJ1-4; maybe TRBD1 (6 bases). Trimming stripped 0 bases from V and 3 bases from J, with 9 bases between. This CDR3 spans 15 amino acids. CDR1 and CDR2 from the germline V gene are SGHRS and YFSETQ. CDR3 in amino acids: CASSLEQGANEKLFF. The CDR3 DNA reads TGCGCCAGCAGCTTGGAACAGGGAGCTAATGAAAAACTGTTTTTT. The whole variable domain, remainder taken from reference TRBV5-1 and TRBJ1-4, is KAGVTQTPRYLIKTRGQQVTLSCSPISGHRSVSWYQQTPGQGLQFLFEYFSETQRNKGNFPGRFSGRQFSNSRSEMNVSTLELGDSALYLCASSLEQGANEKLFFGSGTQLSVL.